This T cell receptor beta chain came from a study of chemoradiotherapy in HPV16-positive cancers. Whole-study context: Candidate HPV-specific clones and shared TCR motifs came from a couple of HPV16-positive patients.

The assay was immunoSEQ multiplex PCR, and TCRdb's table has in-frame clones only and misses some. In the table there are more than 13,000 clones, around nine tenths of which are singletons. This CDR3 spans 16 amino acids. Trimming took off 0 bases at V and 4 bases at J, with 14 bases between the two ends. Germline values: CDR1 SGHRS, CDR2 YFSETQ. Findings and caveats of the study: Only a couple of HPV16-positive patients supplied the functional HPV-specificity definition. During treatment, candidate HPV-specific clones and E7-related motifs expanded in tumor.

Over chemoradiotherapy, repertoires were sampled more than once. With respect to this clone: Its target is unknown.

The sequencing here drew on blood, taken from a patient who underwent chemoradiotherapy. The genes are TRBV5-1 and TRBJ2-1; D is ambiguous. This clonotype was sampled from a human donor with HPV-associated anogenital cancer. CDR3 loop: CASSLEPPLRYNEQFF. DNA of the CDR3: TGCGCCAGCAGCTTGGAGCCCCCCTTGCGTTACAATGAGCAGTTCTTC.